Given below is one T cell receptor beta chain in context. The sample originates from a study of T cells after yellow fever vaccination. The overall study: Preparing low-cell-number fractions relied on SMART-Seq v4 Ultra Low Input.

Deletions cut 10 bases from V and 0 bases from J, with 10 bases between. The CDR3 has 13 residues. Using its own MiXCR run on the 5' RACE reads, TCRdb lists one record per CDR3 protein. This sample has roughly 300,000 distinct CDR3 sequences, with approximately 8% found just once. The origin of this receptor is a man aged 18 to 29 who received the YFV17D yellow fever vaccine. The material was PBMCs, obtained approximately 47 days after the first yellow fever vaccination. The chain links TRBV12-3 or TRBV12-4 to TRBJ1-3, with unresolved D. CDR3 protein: CAISDGSGNTIYF. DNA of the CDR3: TGTGCCATAAGCGACGGCTCTGGAAACACCATATATTTT.